This entry describes one TCR beta chain. The germline CDR1 and CDR2 sequences are LNHDA and SQIVND (reference sequence). V lost 4 bases, J lost 1 base, and 5 bases stayed unmatched. CDR3 size: 15 residues. The data belong to a study of T cells in Graves' hyperthyroidism and ophthalmopathy. From RNA transcripts, TCR beta CDR3 regions were amplified. First-round RT-PCR of the TCR CDR3 relied on the HTBI primer set. In TCRdb, the multiplex PCR reads were re-called with MiXCR into one record per CDR3 protein. The table has roughly 570,000 distinct CDR3 sequences, 35% to 55% seen once. This clonotype was obtained from an adult woman with Graves' disease, either hyperthyroidism or ophthalmopathy (not recorded which). The chain couples TRBV19 to TRBJ1-1, with TRBD1 matching over 8 bases. The sample taken for sequencing was peripheral blood or thyroid tissue (not recorded which). The CDR3 nucleotides are TGTGCCAGTAGTACAACAGGGGGGGCGAACACTGAAGCTTTCTTT. This codes for CASSTTGGANTEAFF.